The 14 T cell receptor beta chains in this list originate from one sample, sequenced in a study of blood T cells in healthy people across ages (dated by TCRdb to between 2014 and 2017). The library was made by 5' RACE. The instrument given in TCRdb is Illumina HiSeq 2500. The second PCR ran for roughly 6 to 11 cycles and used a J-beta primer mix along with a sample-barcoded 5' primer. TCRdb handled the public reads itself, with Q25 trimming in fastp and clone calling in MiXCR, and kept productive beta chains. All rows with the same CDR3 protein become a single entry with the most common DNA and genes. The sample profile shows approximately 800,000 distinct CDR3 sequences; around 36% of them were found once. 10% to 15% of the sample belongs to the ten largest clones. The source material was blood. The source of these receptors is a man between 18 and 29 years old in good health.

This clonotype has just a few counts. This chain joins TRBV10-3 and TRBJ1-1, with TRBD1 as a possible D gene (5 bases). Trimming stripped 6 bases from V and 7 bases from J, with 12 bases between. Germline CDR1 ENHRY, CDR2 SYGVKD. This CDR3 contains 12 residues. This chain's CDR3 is CAIRETEYEAFF. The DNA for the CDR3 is TGTGCCATCAGGGAGACAGAATATGAAGCTTTCTTT.

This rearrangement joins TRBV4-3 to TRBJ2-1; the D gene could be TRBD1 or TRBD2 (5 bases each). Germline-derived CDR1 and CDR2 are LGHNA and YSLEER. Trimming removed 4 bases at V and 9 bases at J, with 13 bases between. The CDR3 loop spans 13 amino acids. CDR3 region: CASSPRGAGEQFF. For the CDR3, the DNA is TGCGCCAGCAGCCCCCGAGGGGCGGGTGAGCAGTTCTTC.

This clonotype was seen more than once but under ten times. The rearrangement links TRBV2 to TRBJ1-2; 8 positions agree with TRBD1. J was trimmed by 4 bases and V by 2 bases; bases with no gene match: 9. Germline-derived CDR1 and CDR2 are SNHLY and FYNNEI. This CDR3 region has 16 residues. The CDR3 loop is CASSEPPDRGIYGYTF. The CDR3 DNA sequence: TGTGCCAGCAGTGAACCCCCTGACAGGGGTATCTATGGCTACACCTTC.

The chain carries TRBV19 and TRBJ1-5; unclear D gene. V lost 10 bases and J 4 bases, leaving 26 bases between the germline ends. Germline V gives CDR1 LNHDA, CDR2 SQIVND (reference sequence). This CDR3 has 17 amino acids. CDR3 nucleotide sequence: TGTGCCACACTCCGAAGCCGGACGGTGGATTTTAATCAGCCCCAGCATTTT. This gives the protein CATLRSRTVDFNQPQHF. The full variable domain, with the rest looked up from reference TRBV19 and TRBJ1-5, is DGGITQSPKYLFRKEGQNVTLSCEQNLNHDAMYWYRQDPGQGLRLIYYSQIVNDFQKGDIAEGYSVSREKKESFPLTVTSAQKNPTAFYLCATLRSRTVDFNQPQHFGDGTRLSIL.

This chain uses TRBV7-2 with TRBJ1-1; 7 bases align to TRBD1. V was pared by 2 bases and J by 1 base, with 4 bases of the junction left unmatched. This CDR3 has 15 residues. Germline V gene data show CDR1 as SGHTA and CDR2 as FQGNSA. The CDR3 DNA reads TGTGCCAGCAGCTTACCGACAGGGAAGAACACTGAAGCTTTCTTT. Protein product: CASSLPTGKNTEAFF.

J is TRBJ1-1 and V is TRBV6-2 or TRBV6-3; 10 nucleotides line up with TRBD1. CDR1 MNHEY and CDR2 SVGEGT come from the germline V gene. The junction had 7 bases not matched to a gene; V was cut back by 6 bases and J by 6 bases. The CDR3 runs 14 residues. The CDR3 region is CASSHGGQGSEAFF. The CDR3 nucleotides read TGTGCCAGCAGCCACGGGGGACAGGGGTCTGAAGCTTTCTTT.

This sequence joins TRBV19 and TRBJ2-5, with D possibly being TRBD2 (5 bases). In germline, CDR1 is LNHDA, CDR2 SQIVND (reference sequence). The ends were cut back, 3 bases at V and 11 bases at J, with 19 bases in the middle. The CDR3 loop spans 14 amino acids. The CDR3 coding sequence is TGTGCCAGTAGTATTTACGGGGATTACAATGAGCAGTACTTC. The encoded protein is CASSIYGDYNEQYF. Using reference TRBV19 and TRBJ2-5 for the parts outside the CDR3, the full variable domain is DGGITQSPKYLFRKEGQNVTLSCEQNLNHDAMYWYRQDPGQGLRLIYYSQIVNDFQKGDIAEGYSVSREKKESFPLTVTSAQKNPTAFYLCASSIYGDYNEQYFGPGTRLLVL.

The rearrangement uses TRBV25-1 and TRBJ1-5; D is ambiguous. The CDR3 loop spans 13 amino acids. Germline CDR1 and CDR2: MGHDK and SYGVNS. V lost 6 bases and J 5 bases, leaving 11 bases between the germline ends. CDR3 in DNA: TGTGCCAGCAGGGGGTCAGTAGATCAGCCCCAGCATTTT. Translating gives CASRGSVDQPQHF.

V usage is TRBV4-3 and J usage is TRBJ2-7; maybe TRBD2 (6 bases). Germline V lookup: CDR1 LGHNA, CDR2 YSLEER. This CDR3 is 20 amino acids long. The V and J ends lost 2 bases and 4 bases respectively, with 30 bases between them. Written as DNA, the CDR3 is TGCGCCAGCAGCCAATCAAGCCGGCTGCCGACTCCGGGACTTATATACGAGCAGTACTTC. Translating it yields CASSQSSRLPTPGLIYEQYF.

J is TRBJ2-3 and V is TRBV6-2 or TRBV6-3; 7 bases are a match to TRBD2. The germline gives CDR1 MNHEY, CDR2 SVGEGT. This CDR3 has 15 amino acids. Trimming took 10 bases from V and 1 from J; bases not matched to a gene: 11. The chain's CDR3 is CANSPTSARTDTQYF. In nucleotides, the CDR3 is TGTGCCAACAGCCCTACTAGCGCGCGCACAGATACGCAGTATTTT.

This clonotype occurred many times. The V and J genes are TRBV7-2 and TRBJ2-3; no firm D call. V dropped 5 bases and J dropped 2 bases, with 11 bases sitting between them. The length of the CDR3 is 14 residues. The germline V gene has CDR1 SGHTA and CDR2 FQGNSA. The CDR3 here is CASSLSFHTDTQYF. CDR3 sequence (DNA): TGTGCCAGCAGCCTTAGCTTTCACACAGATACGCAGTATTTT.

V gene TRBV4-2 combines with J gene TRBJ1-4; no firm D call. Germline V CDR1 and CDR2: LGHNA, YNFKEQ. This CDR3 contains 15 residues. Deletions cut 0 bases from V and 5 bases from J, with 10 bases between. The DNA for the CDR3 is TGTGCCAGCAGCCAAGACGCCAGCCGAAATGAAAAACTGTTTTTT. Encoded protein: CASSQDASRNEKLFF.

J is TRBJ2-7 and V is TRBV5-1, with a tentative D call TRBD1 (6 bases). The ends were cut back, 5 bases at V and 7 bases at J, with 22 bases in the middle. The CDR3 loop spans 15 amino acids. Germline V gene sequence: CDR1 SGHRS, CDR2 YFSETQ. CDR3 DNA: TGCGCCAGCAGGTCCGGGACAAACTCCTACAGTGAGCAGTACTTC. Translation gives CASRSGTNSYSEQYF.

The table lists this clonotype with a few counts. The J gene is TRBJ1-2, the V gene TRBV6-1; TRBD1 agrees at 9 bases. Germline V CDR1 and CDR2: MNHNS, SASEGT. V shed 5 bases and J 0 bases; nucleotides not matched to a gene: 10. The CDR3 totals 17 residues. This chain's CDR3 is CASSPTTGGSANYGYTF. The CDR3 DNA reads TGTGCCAGCAGTCCAACGACAGGGGGATCGGCTAACTATGGCTACACCTTC.